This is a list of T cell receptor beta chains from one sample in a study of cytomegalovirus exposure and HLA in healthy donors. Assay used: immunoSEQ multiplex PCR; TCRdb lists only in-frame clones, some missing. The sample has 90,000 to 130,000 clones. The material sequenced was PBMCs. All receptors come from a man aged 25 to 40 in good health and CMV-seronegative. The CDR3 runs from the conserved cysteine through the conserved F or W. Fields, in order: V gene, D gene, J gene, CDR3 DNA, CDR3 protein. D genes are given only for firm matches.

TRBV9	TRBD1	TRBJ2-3	TGTGCCAGCAGCGTTCTGGGACAGGGAGGGACAGATACGCAGTATTTT	CASSVLGQGGTDTQYF
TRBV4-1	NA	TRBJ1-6	TGCGCCAGCAGCCAGCGGCAGGGGACAACGACGCCCCTCCACTTT	CASSQRQGTTTPLHF
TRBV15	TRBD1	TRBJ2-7	TGTGCCACCAGCTGGGGAGCCGGGACAGGACAATTTTCCTACGAGCAGTACTTC	CATSWGAGTGQFSYEQYF
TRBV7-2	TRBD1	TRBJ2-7	TGTGCCAGCAGCATAACATCGGGACAGGGCTACGAGCAGTACTTC	CASSITSGQGYEQYF
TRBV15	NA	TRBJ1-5	TGTGCCACCAGCAGACCCCCCACCTATAGCAATCAGCCCCAGCATTTT	CATSRPPTYSNQPQHF
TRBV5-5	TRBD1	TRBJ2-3	TGTGCCAGCAGCTTGCTCCCCTTGGCAGGGGGTAGAACAGATACGCAGTATTTT	CASSLLPLAGGRTDTQYF
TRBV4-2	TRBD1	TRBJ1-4	TGTGCCAGCAGCTTCGGATCGAGGGGGCTGAGTAATGAAAAACTGTTTTTT	CASSFGSRGLSNEKLFF
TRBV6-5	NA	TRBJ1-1	TGTGCCAGCAGTCTGGGCTTCGGGGGGGAAACTGAAGCTTTCTTT	CASSLGFGGETEAFF
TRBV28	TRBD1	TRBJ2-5	TGTGCCAGCAGTTTGGGACAGGTCTGGGAGACCCAGTACTTC	CASSLGQVWETQYF
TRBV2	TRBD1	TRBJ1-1	TGTGCCAGCAGTGAAGTACGACAGGGGGTTGAAGCTTTCTTT	CASSEVRQGVEAFF
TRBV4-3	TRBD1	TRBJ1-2	TGCGCCAGCAGCCGGACAGGGGAAAACGGCTACACCTTC	CASSRTGENGYTF
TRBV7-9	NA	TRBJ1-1	TGTGCCAGCAGCTTTTATCAGGGCACTGAAGCTTTCTTT	CASSFYQGTEAFF
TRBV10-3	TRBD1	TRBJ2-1	TGTGCCATCTTAGGGGGCGAATGGAATAATGAGCAGTTCTTC	CAILGGEWNNEQFF